The clone carrying this T cell receptor (beta chain) was seen a handful of times. The data stem from a study of T-cell reconstitution after alpha-beta-depleted transplantation in children. The TCRbeta library incorporated unique molecular identifiers. TCRdb used MiXCR to reprocess the PCR reads, holding one entry per CDR3 protein. The sample contains some 490,000 distinct CDR3 sequences, around 13% of which appear only once. This sample comprised PBMCs from the stem cell graft donor, obtained from the stem cell graft. This clonotype was sampled from a human donor who donated a stem cell graft to a child with combined immunodeficiency.

CDR3 loop: CASREPGRWDQPQHF. CDR3 coding DNA: TGTGCCAGCAGAGAACCAGGGAGGTGGGATCAGCCCCAGCATTTT. The chain employs TRBV12-3 or TRBV12-4 and TRBJ1-5, with a weak D call TRBD1 (5 bases). V was clipped by 6 bases and J by 5 bases, with 17 bases between them. The CDR3 is made up of 15 amino acids.